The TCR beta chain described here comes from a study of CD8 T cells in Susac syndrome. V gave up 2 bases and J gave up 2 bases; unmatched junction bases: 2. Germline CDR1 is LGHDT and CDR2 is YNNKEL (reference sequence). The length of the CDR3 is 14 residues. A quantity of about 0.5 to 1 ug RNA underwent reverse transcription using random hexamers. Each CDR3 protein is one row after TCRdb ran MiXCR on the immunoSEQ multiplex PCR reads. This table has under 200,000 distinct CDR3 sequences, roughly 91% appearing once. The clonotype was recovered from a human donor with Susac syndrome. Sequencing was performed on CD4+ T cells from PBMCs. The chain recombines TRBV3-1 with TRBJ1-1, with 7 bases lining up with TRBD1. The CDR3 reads CASSQQGGNTEAFF. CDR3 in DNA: TGTGCCAGCAGCCAACAGGGGGGAAACACTGAAGCTTTCTTT. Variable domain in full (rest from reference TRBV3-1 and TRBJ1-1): DTAVSQTPKYLVTQMGNDKSIKCEQNLGHDTMYWYKQDSKKFLKIMFSYNNKELIINETVPNRFSPKSPDKAHLNLHINSLELGDSAVYFCASSQQGGNTEAFFGQGTRLTVV.